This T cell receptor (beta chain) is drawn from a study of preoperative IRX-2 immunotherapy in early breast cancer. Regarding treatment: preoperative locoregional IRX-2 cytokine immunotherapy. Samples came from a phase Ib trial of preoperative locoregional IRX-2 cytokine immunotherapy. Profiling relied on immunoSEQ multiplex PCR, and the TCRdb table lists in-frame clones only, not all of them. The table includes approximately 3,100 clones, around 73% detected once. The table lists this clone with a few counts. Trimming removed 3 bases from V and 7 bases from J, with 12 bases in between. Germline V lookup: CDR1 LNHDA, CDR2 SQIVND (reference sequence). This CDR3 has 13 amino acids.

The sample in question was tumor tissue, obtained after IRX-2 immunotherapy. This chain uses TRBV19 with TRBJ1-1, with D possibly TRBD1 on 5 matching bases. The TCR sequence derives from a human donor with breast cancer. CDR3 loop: CASSIRDGNEAFF. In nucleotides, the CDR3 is TGTGCCAGTAGTATCCGGGACGGGAATGAAGCTTTCTTT.